One and the same sample provided the 31 T cell receptor beta chains below, sequenced in a study of cytomegalovirus exposure and HLA in healthy donors. Vbeta (60) and Jbeta (13) primers were used in the PCR. Here immunoSEQ multiplex PCR was the method, and the copy in TCRdb shows in-frame clones only, minus some. The sample yields 120,000 to 150,000 clones, around 73% seen once. Sample: PBMCs. The source is a woman aged 40 to 50 in good health and CMV-seronegative.

The CDR3 is CASSISRGQGEKLFF. CDR3 in DNA: TGTGCCAGTAGTATCTCCAGGGGGCAGGGTGAAAAACTGTTTTTT. V and J are TRBV19 and TRBJ1-4; the match to TRBD1 covers 8 bases. V lost 3 bases to trimming and J lost 7 bases; unmatched junction nucleotides: 7. This CDR3 has 15 amino acids. In germline, CDR1 is LNHDA, CDR2 SQIVND (reference sequence).

This clone was seen just once. The chain employs TRBV6-6 and TRBJ2-2; 7 bases align to TRBD1. The CDR3 covers 15 residues. After removal of 6 bases from V and 1 base from J, the junction contained 5 bases not matched to a gene. CDR1 is MNHNY, CDR2 SVGAGI, per germline (reference sequence). The CDR3 nucleotides are TGTGCCAGCAGAGGGGGACAGCTGAACACCGGGGAGCTGTTTTTT. Protein: CASRGGQLNTGELFF.

The chain has TRBV6-1 and TRBJ1-6; a weak D match, TRBD1 (5 bases). The CDR3 has 12 residues. The germline CDR1 and CDR2 sequences are MNHNS and SASEGT. The V end lost 0 bases, the J end lost 13 bases, and 7 bases lay between the germline ends. CDR3 protein: CASSEAPGPLHF. DNA for the CDR3: TGTGCCAGCAGTGAAGCGCCAGGGCCCCTCCACTTT.

The chain recombines TRBV6-1 with TRBJ1-2; D gene ambiguous. Germline assignment: CDR1 MNHNS and CDR2 SASEGT. The CDR3 sequence is 14 residues long. V was shortened by 4 bases and J by 6 bases, with 15 bases between the two germline ends. Here the CDR3 reads CASSVWAAEHGYTF. DNA of the CDR3: TGTGCCAGCAGTGTCTGGGCAGCTGAACATGGCTACACCTTC.

This clone was detected once. CDR3 in amino acids: CTIPGTGVNTGELFF. CDR3 coding DNA: TGTACCATCCCCGGGACAGGGGTAAACACCGGGGAGCTGTTTTTT. V is TRBV28 and J is TRBJ2-2; 10 bases line up with TRBD1. The germline gives CDR1 MDHEN, CDR2 SYDVKM. This CDR3 is 15 amino acids long.

The chain uses TRBV11-3 and TRBJ2-5; 8 positions match TRBD1. The CDR3 covers 14 residues. The germline gives CDR1 SGHNT, CDR2 YENEEA. Trimming removed 5 bases from V and 0 bases from J; junction bases left unmatched: 2. The CDR3 spells CASSMGQDQETQYF. Written as DNA, the CDR3 is TGTGCCAGCAGCATGGGACAGGACCAAGAGACCCAGTACTTC.

The chain recombines TRBV7-3 with TRBJ1-3, with 7 nucleotides matching TRBD1. The CDR3 is 15 residues long. Germline values: CDR1 SGHTA, CDR2 FQGTGA. Trimming removed 5 bases from V and 2 bases from J; junction bases left unmatched: 6. CDR3 amino acids: CASSPTGTAGNTIYF. The CDR3 region has the DNA TGTGCCAGCAGCCCTACCGGGACAGCTGGAAACACCATATATTTT.

The table lists this clone with a count of one. The chain employs TRBV18 and TRBJ1-1, with D possibly TRBD1 on 5 matching bases. CDR1 is KGHSH, CDR2 LQKENI, per germline. Trimming removed 2 bases at V and 5 bases at J, with 15 bases between. This CDR3 is 15 amino acids long. CDR3 loop: CASSPAAQGSTEAFF. The DNA of the CDR3 is TGTGCCAGCTCACCAGCGGCCCAGGGAAGTACTGAAGCTTTCTTT.

The rearrangement uses TRBV4-3 and TRBJ1-2, with 10 bases identical to TRBD1. The CDR3 runs 16 residues. Germline loops: CDR1 LGHNA, CDR2 YSLEER. After removal of 0 bases from V and 3 bases from J, the junction contained 4 bases not matched to a gene. The DNA of the CDR3 is TGCGCCAGCAGCCAAGATAGGGGGACAGGGGACTATGGCTACACCTTC. Protein product: CASSQDRGTGDYGYTF.

Remarks on this clone: At one end, the junction sequence differs from germline, possibly due to a read error. The chain joins TRBV7-7 to TRBJ2-5; 12 nucleotides line up with TRBD2. The CDR3 spans 16 residues. The germline CDR1 and CDR2 sequences are SSHAT and FNYEAQ (reference sequence). Here the CDR3 reads CASSPGLAGTQETQYF. The CDR3 DNA reads as TGTGCTAGCAGCCCCGGACTAGCGGGGACTCAAGAGACCCAGTACTTC.

The CDR3 coding sequence is TGTGCCAGCAGTCCGACTAGCGGGGGGGCAGATACGCAGTATTTT. It encodes CASSPTSGGADTQYF. The chain combines TRBV14 with TRBJ2-3, with 14 bases lining up with TRBD2. J gave up 4 bases and V 6 bases, and 3 bases lay outside the gene matches. Germline CDR1 SGHDN, CDR2 FVKESK. The CDR3 is 15 residues long.

This rearrangement joins TRBV2 to TRBJ1-2; D not certain. The V end was cut by 3 bases, the J end by 5 bases, with 22 bases between. The CDR3 has 17 amino acids. The V gene's germline CDR1 is SNHLY and CDR2 FYNNEI. CDR3 sequence reads: CASSERSGLGSGYGYTF. The CDR3 DNA is TGTGCCAGCAGTGAGAGATCGGGGTTGGGGTCTGGGTATGGCTACACCTTC.

This chain links TRBV9 with TRBJ2-3; TRBD2 is a possible D gene (5 bases). Germline-derived CDR1 and CDR2 are SGDLS and YYNGEE. The CDR3 loop spans 16 amino acids. Trimming removed 0 bases from V and 5 bases from J, with 16 bases in between. The CDR3 sequence: CASSVGGLVEVDTQYF. The CDR3 DNA reads TGTGCCAGCAGCGTAGGCGGGTTGGTGGAGGTAGATACGCAGTATTTT.

V gene TRBV19 combines with J gene TRBJ2-2, with D possibly TRBD2 on 5 matching bases. V lost 6 bases, J lost 0 bases, and 14 bases lay in between. CDR1 and CDR2 from the germline V gene are LNHDA and SQIVND (reference sequence). This CDR3 has 16 residues. CDR3 sequence: CASRGVQDSNTGELFF. CDR3 bases: TGTGCCAGTAGGGGTGTTCAGGACTCGAACACCGGGGAGCTGTTTTTT.

This clone has more than one count but fewer than ten. The CDR3 is CASSTTGGDTEAFF. In DNA form, the CDR3 reads TGTGCCAGCAGTACGACAGGGGGGGACACTGAAGCTTTCTTT. The chain carries TRBV2 and TRBJ1-1; 9 bases are shared with TRBD1. Looked up from germline, CDR1 is SNHLY and CDR2 is FYNNEI. The CDR3 extends over 14 amino acids. After removal of 5 bases from V and 3 bases from J, the junction contained 4 bases not matched to a gene.

This CDR3 reads CASRLGQGRDSSLHF. CDR3 sequence (DNA): TGTGCCAGCAGACTGGGACAGGGGCGGGATTCAAGCCTCCACTTT. The V call is TRBV6-6, the J call TRBJ1-6, with 10 nucleotides matching TRBD1. Per germline, CDR1 MNHNY and CDR2 SVGAGI (reference sequence). This CDR3 has 15 residues. The V segment lost 6 bases and the J segment 15 bases; nucleotides outside the gene matches: 14.

This chain links TRBV6-1 with TRBJ1-1, with TRBD1 as a possible D gene (5 bases). CDR3 length equals 13 residues. Germline CDR1 MNHNS, CDR2 SASEGT. Deletions cut 2 bases from V and 1 base from J, with 5 bases between. The chain's CDR3 is CASSETGNTEAFF. The CDR3 DNA reads as TGTGCCAGCAGTGAAACAGGGAACACTGAAGCTTTCTTT.

The V gene is TRBV7-8, the J gene TRBJ1-6; 7 bases line up with TRBD1. The V segment lost 6 bases and the J segment 6 bases; nucleotides outside the gene matches: 8. Germline loops: CDR1 SGHVS, CDR2 FQNEAQ. The CDR3 length is 15 residues. For the CDR3, the DNA is TGTGCCAGCAGTCGCCGGACAGGCTCTAATTCACCCCTCCACTTT. This codes for CASSRRTGSNSPLHF.

As for this clone: Germline and junction disagree at one end, which may indicate a read error. This chain uses TRBV2 with TRBJ1-2, with 10 bases fitting TRBD1. Germline loops: CDR1 SNHLY, CDR2 FYNNEI. The length of the CDR3 is 15 residues. The CDR3 loop reads CASREDRGLDYGYTF. The CDR3 DNA is TGTGCCAGCAGAGAAGACAGGGGGCTTGACTATGGCTACACCTTC.

J is TRBJ2-3 and V is TRBV4-3, with D possibly TRBD2 on 5 matching bases. Per the germline V gene, CDR1 is LGHNA and CDR2 is YSLEER. Trimming took 0 bases from V and 5 from J, leaving 9 bases between them. There are 14 residues in the CDR3. The CDR3 region has the DNA TGCGCCAGCAGCCAAGATTTCGGGGTAGATACGCAGTATTTT. Amino acids: CASSQDFGVDTQYF.

The chain is built from TRBV5-4 and TRBJ2-1; D gene ambiguous. This CDR3 has 14 amino acids. V dropped 3 bases and J dropped 2 bases, with 9 bases sitting between them. Germline values: CDR1 SGHNT, CDR2 YYREEE (reference sequence). The CDR3, as DNA: TGTGCCAGCAGCTCCAGCGCAACCTACAATGAGCAGTTCTTC. It translates to CASSSSATYNEQFF.

This clone was recorded once. The chain couples TRBV28 to TRBJ1-2; 10 bases map to TRBD1. The junction had 22 bases not matched to a gene; V was cut back by 7 bases and J by 5 bases. The CDR3 contains 19 residues. Germline values: CDR1 MDHEN, CDR2 SYDVKM. The CDR3 nucleotides read TGTGCCAGCACCAAGCGCCGGGACAGGGGTTTACGTACTGGGTATGGCTACACCTTC. This gives the protein CASTKRRDRGLRTGYGYTF.

This rearrangement joins TRBV15 to TRBJ1-2, with D unclear. The CDR3 length is 14 residues. Looked up from germline, CDR1 is LNHNV and CDR2 is YYDKDF (reference sequence). V lost 5 bases and J lost 5, with 15 bases in between. Written as DNA, the CDR3 is TGTGCCACCAGCCTTGAGTTGGAGGGTTATGGCTACACCTTC. This codes for CATSLELEGYGYTF.

The chain recombines TRBV5-1 with TRBJ1-2; 7 bases are shared with TRBD1. With V trimmed by 1 base and J by 8 bases, 8 bases remained unmatched. The CDR3 length is 14 residues. CDR1 is SGHRS, CDR2 YFSETQ, per germline. The CDR3 nucleotides are TGCGCCAGCAGCTTGAACGAGGGGGCGAAGGGCTACACCTTC. Its translation is CASSLNEGAKGYTF.

This clone appeared a single time. The rearrangement joins TRBV5-1 to TRBJ2-1; 12 positions agree with TRBD2. The CDR3 runs 14 residues. Germline V CDR1 and CDR2: SGHRS, YFSETQ. After removal of 3 bases from V and 8 bases from J, the junction contained 3 bases not matched to a gene. The chain's CDR3 is CASSWTSGDYEQFF. The CDR3 nucleotides read TGCGCCAGCAGCTGGACTAGCGGGGACTATGAGCAGTTCTTC. Variable domain in full (rest from reference TRBV5-1 and TRBJ2-1): KAGVTQTPRYLIKTRGQQVTLSCSPISGHRSVSWYQQTPGQGLQFLFEYFSETQRNKGNFPGRFSGRQFSNSRSEMNVSTLELGDSALYLCASSWTSGDYEQFFGPGTRLTVL.

This clone showed up just once. The chain combines TRBV7-8 with TRBJ1-6; a weak D match, TRBD1 (6 bases). Germline values: CDR1 SGHVS, CDR2 FQNEAQ. This CDR3 has 15 residues. V lost 5 bases, J lost 6 bases, and 14 bases lay in between. CDR3 coding DNA: TGTGCCAGCAGCCTGAACAGGGTTCCTAATTCACCCCTCCACTTT. Its protein product is CASSLNRVPNSPLHF. Drawing the rest from reference TRBV7-8 and TRBJ1-6, the complete variable domain is GAGVSQSPRYKVAKRGQDVALRCDPISGHVSLFWYQQALGQGPEFLTYFQNEAQLDKSGLPSDRFFAERPEGSVSTLKIQRTQQEDSAVYLCASSLNRVPNSPLHFGNGTRLTVT.

The chain carries TRBV28 and TRBJ1-2; 7 bases are a match to TRBD1. The ends lost 2 bases at V and 6 bases at J; junction bases unmatched: 6. This CDR3 contains 14 residues. Looked up from germline, CDR1 is MDHEN and CDR2 is SYDVKM. CDR3 protein: CASSLETGADGYTF. As DNA, the CDR3 is TGTGCCAGCAGTTTAGAAACAGGGGCCGATGGCTACACCTTC.

This clone came up a few times. The chain has TRBV5-4 and TRBJ1-2, with TRBD1 as a possible D gene (6 bases). Trimming removed 5 bases from V and 5 bases from J, with 19 bases in between. The CDR3 sequence is 15 residues long. Germline CDR1 SGHNT, CDR2 YYREEE (reference sequence). CDR3 in DNA: TGTGCCAGCAGGAGGCAAGACGGACAGACTTATGGCTACACCTTC. It codes for CASRRQDGQTYGYTF.

The V and J genes are TRBV4-3 and TRBJ2-3; the D is unclear. The CDR3 covers 14 residues. CDR1 is LGHNA, CDR2 YSLEER, per germline. V was pared by 3 bases and J by 3 bases, with 10 bases between. The CDR3 DNA is TGCGCCAGCAGCCAGGAGTCGCGAACAGATACGCAGTATTTT. It yields the protein CASSQESRTDTQYF.

The chain couples TRBV7-2 to TRBJ1-6; the D gene is possibly TRBD1 (5 bases). The V gene lost 5 bases and the J gene lost 9 bases, with 20 bases spanning the gap. Germline-derived CDR1 and CDR2 are SGHTA and FQGNSA. The CDR3 length is 16 residues. This CDR3 reads CASSDPPGLPFSPLHF. The DNA of the CDR3 is TGTGCCAGCAGCGACCCCCCGGGACTCCCATTTTCACCCCTCCACTTT.

For this clone: One end of the junction fails to match germline, which may point to a read error. The chain carries TRBV2 and TRBJ2-5; 10 nucleotides line up with TRBD1. CDR1 and CDR2 from the germline V gene are SNHLY and FYNNEI. The CDR3 consists of 12 residues. CDR3 DNA sequence: TGTGCCAGCAGTGATTTACGCGGGACAGGGGACTTC. Translation gives CASSDLRGTGDF.